This TCR beta chain is from a study of blood T cell repertoires in COVID-19. About the study: The United States, Italy and Spain provided the acute and convalescent COVID-19 samples.

The germline V gene encodes CDR1 SGHDT and CDR2 YYEEEE. This CDR3 has 13 amino acids. Between the trimmed V and J ends, which lost 0 bases and 4 bases, there was a span of 7 bases. As handled by the study authors: Amplifying reference gene primers gave estimates of nucleated cell counts. Repertoires were generated with immunoSEQ multiplex PCR, while TCRdb's copy carries only in-frame clones and drops some. Clonal size and the V and J genes are those of that table, whereas D and trimming came from the DNA. Among some 130,000 clones listed, approximately 80% were seen once. This clonotype was sampled from a man aged 60 to 69 who had recovered from COVID-19. The chain combines TRBV5-6 with TRBJ1-2; maybe TRBD1 (5 bases). The source material was peripheral blood. The CDR3 bases are TGTGCCAGCAGCTTGGGACAGCTCTATGGCTACACCTTC. The encoded protein is CASSLGQLYGYTF.